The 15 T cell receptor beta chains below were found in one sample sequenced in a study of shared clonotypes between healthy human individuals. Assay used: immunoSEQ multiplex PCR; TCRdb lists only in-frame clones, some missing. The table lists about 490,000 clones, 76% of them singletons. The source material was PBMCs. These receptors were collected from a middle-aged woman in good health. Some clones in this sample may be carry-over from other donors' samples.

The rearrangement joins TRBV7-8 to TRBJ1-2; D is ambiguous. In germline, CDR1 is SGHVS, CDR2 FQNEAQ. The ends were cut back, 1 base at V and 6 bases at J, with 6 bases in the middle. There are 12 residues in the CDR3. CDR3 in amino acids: CASSLVSHGYTF. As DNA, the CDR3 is TGTGCCAGCAGCTTAGTGTCCCATGGCTACACCTTC.

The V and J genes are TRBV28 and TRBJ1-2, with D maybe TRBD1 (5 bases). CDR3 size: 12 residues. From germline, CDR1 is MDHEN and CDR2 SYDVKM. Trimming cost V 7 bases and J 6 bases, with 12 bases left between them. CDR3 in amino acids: CASMNGADGYTF. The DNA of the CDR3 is TGTGCCAGCATGAACGGGGCGGATGGCTACACCTTC.

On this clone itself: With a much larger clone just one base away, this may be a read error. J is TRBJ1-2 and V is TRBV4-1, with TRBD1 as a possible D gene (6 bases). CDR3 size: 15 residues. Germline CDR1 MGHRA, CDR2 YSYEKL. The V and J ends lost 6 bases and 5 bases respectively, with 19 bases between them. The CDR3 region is CASRVAEGGGYGYTF. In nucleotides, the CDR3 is TGCGCCAGCAGGGTGGCTGAGGGGGGGGGTTATGGCTACACCTTC.

DNA of the CDR3: TGTGCCAGCAGCGGACAGGGGAGAGATACGCAGTATTTT. This codes for CASSGQGRDTQYF. J is TRBJ2-3 and V is TRBV2, with 9 bases that match TRBD1. Germline V gene data show CDR1 as SNHLY and CDR2 as FYNNEI. CDR3 size: 13 residues. V lost 6 bases and J lost 5; bases outside the gene matches: 3.

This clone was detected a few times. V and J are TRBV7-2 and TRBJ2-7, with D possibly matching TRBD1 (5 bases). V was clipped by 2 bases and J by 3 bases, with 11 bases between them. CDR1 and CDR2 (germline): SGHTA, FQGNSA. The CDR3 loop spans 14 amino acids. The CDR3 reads CASSLWGVRYEQYF. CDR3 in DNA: TGTGCCAGCAGCTTATGGGGCGTGCGCTACGAGCAGTACTTC. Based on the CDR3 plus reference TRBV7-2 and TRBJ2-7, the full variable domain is GAGVSQSPSNKVTEKGKDVELRCDPISGHTALYWYRQSLGQGLEFLIYFQGNSAPDKSGLPSDRFSAERTGGSVSTLTIQRTQQEDSAVYLCASSLWGVRYEQYFGPGTRLTVT.

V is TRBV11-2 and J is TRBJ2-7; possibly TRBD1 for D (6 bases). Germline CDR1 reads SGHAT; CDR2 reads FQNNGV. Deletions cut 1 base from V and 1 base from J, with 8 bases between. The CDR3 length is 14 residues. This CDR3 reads CASSLATGSYEQYF. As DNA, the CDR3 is TGTGCCAGCAGCTTAGCGACAGGTTCCTACGAGCAGTACTTC. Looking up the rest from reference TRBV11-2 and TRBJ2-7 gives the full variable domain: EAGVAQSPRYKIIEKRQSVAFWCNPISGHATLYWYQQILGQGPKLLIQFQNNGVVDDSQLPKDRFSAERLKGVDSTLKIQPAKLEDSAVYLCASSLATGSYEQYFGPGTRLTVT.

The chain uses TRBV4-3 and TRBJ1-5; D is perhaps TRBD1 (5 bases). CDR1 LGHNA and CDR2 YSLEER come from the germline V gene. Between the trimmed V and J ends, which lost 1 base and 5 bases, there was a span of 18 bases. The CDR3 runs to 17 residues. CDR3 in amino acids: CASSQAPGPNRDQPQHF. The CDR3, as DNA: TGCGCCAGCAGCCAAGCCCCGGGGCCAAACCGGGATCAGCCCCAGCATTTT.

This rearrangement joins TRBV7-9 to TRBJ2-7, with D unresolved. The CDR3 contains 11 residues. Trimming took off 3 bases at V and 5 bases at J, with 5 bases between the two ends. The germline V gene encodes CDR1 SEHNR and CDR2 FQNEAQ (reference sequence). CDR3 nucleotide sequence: TGTGCCAGCAGCTTCGGCCACGAGCAGTACTTC. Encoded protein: CASSFGHEQYF. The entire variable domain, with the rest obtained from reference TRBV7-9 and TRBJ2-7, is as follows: DTGVSQNPRHKITKRGQNVTFRCDPISEHNRLYWYRQTLGQGPEFLTYFQNEAQLEKSRLLSDRFSAERPKGSFSTLEIQRTEQGDSAMYLCASSFGHEQYFGPGTRLTVT.

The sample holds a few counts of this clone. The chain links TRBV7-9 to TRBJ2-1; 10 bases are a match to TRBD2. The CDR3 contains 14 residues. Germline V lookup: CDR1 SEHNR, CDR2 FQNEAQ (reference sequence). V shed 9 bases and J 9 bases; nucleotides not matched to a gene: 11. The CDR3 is CASLGELAGSEQFF. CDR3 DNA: TGTGCCAGTCTCGGGGAACTAGCGGGATCTGAGCAGTTCTTC.

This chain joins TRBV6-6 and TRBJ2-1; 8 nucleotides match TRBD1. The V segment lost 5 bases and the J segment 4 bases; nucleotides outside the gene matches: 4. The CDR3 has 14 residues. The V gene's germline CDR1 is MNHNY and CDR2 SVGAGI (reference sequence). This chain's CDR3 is CASSLGQGYNEQFF. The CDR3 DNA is TGTGCCAGCAGTCTAGGACAGGGATACAATGAGCAGTTCTTC.

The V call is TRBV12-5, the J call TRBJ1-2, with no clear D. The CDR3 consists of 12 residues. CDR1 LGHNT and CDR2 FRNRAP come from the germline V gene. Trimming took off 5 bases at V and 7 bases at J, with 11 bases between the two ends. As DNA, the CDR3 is TGTGCTAGTGGTCTAGACGGCTTTGGCTACACCTTC. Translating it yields CASGLDGFGYTF.

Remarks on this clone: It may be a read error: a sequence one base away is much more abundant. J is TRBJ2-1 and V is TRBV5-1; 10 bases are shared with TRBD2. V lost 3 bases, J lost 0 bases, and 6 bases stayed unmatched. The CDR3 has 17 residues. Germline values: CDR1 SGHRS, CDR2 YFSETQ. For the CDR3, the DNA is TGCGCCAGCAGCTCGGAGGCTAGCGGGAGCTCCTACAATGAGCAGTTCTTC. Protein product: CASSSEASGSSYNEQFF.

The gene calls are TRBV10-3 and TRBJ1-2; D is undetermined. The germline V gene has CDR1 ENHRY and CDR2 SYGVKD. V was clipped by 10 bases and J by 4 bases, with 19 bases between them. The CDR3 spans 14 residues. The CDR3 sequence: CASHGGEGSYGYTF. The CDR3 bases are TGTGCCAGTCACGGAGGTGAGGGAAGCTATGGCTACACCTTC.

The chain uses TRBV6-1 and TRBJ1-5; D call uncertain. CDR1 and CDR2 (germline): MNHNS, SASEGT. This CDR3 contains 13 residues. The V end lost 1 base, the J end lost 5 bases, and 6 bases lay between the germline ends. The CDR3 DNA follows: TGTGCCAGCAGTGAAGTCTCTTATCAGCCCCAGCATTTT. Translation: CASSEVSYQPQHF.

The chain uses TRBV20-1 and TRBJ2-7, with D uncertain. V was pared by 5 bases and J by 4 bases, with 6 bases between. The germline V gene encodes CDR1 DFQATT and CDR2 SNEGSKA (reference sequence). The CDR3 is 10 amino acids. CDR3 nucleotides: TGCAGTGCTGATCTGTACGAGCAGTACTTC. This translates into CSADLYEQYF.